The source of this T cell receptor beta chain is a study of cytomegalovirus exposure and HLA in healthy donors. Broader study findings: CMV serostatus stood as the only immune exposure information on hand. Upon later analysis, TCR association rates were observed to vary by HLA locus, being highest for DRB1 and lowest for HLA-C.

Researchers ran the PCR with 60 Vbeta and 13 Jbeta primers. This table comes from immunoSEQ multiplex PCR, and its TCRdb copy is limited to in-frame clones, with some not included. The sample lists some 110,000 clones, 77% occurring once. V shed 6 bases, J shed 6 bases, and the junction held 7 bases outside the gene matches. The CDR3 length is 14 residues. Germline assignment: CDR1 SNHLY and CDR2 FYNNEI. Comment on this clone: Its antigen is still unknown.

The source material was PBMCs. This TCR was sampled from a woman aged 40 to 49 in good health and CMV-seropositive. The rearrangement links TRBV2 to TRBJ2-1, with 8 bases fitting TRBD2. The CDR3 spells CASSVAGRGNEQFF. CDR3 in DNA: TGTGCCAGCAGCGTAGCGGGACGGGGCAATGAGCAGTTCTTC.